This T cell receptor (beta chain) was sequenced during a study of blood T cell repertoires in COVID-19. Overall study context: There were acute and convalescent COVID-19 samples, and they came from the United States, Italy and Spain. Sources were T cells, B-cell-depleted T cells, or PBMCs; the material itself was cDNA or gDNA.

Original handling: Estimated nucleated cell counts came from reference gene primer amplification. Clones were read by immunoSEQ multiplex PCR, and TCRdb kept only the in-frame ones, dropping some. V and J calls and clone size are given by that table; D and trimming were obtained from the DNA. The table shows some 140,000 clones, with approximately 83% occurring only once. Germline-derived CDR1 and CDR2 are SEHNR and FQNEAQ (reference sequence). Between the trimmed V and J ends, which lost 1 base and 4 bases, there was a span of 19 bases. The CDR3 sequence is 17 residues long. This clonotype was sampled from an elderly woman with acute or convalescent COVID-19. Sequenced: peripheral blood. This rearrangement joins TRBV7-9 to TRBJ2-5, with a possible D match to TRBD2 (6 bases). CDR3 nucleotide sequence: TGTGCCAGCAGCTTAGGCGCTGGGCGGGGTGTGTCAGAGACCCAGTACTTC. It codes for CASSLGAGRGVSETQYF.